The clone carrying this TCR beta chain was observed at least ten times. What it binds is unknown. This record belongs to a study of neurological immune-mediated disorders. CDR3 length: 12 amino acids. V lost 5 bases, J lost 4 bases, and 9 bases lay in between. Germline V gene sequence: CDR1 SNHLY, CDR2 FYNNEI. Each CDR3 protein is one row after TCRdb ran MiXCR on the 5' RACE reads. Here the sample spans some 50,000 distinct CDR3 sequences, about 2% being singletons. Study outcomes and limitations: TCR-beta repertoires seemed private in all groups, with no expanded CDR3 amino acid sequences shared. In HTLV-1-associated myelopathy, TCR clonal expansion was greatest, and in multiple sclerosis it was least, below healthy controls.

Sample: PBMCs. The TCR sequence derives from a woman aged 40 to 50 with multiple sclerosis. This chain connects TRBV2 to TRBJ2-7; D not resolved. The DNA of the CDR3 is TGTGCCAGCAGTCTGGCCTTTTACGAGCAGTACTTC. Amino acids: CASSLAFYEQYF.